The rows below give T cell receptor beta chains drawn from one sample of a study of regulatory T cells in long-lasting Graves disease. One entry per CDR3 protein results from TCRdb running MiXCR on the multiplex PCR reads. The sample consists of hundreds of thousands of distinct CDR3 sequences, roughly a sixth of them appearing once. This same sample was also taken into another study, of T cells in Graves' hyperthyroidism and ophthalmopathy.

The sequencing here drew on peripheral blood mononuclear cells (PBMCs), taken at new diagnosis, from a patient treated with antithyroid drugs. The receptors shown here come from a woman aged 35-60 years with Graves disease. The conserved cysteine and the conserved F or W are not part of the CDR3 here.

j_gene	v_gene	CDR3aa
TRBJ2-5	TRBV5-1	ASGLAVSKETQY
TRBJ2-2	TRBV2	ANSVPRDGPNTGELF
TRBJ1-6	TRBV19	ACRTGGNSPLH
TRBJ2-4	TRBV6-1	ASSTRLAGENIQY
TRBJ2-5	TRBV18	ASSPKAQETQY
TRBJ2-1	TRBV6-2/TRBV6-3	AIRDREHEQF
TRBJ1-1	TRBV15	ATSRGEDTEAF
TRBJ2-7	TRBV19	ASSISSGKTYEQY
TRBJ2-2	TRBV5-1	ASSSGMDGELF
TRBJ2-3	TRBV3-1	ASSQGVPDTQY